The sequence of this T cell receptor beta chain was determined in a study of T cells in narcolepsy. About this clone: Antigen: not known.

This table comes from immunoSEQ multiplex PCR, and its TCRdb copy is limited to in-frame clones, with some not included. The sample consists of roughly 22,000 clones, just over 60% of them appearing once. CDR1 is KGHSH and CDR2 is LQKENI in the germline V gene. V was cut by 5 bases and J by 0 bases, with 8 bases left in between. The CDR3 sequence is 13 residues long. Study-level findings and limits: No autoreactive T cell clone sequences appeared in some memory CD4+ repertoires. Autoreactive HCRT-specific and TRIB2-specific clonotypes were marked in same-patient CSF-versus-blood CD4+ comparisons.

This sequence originates from a human donor in good health. The source material was memory (CD45RA-) CD4+ T cells from blood. The chain carries TRBV18 and TRBJ2-7; D not certain. The DNA of the CDR3 is TGTGCCAGCTCAATTTCCAGCTCCTACGAGCAGTACTTC. This codes for CASSISSSYEQYF. The full variable domain, rest sourced from reference TRBV18 and TRBJ2-7, is NAGVMQNPRHLVRRRGQEARLRCSPMKGHSHVYWYRQLPEEGLKFMVYLQKENIIDESGMPKERFSAEFPKEGPSILRIQQVVRGDSAAYFCASSISSSYEQYFGPGTRLTVT.